This T cell receptor beta chain was sequenced for a study of shared clonotypes between healthy human individuals. Naive CD4+ cells were CD45RA-selected; the remaining cells were memory. Method: immunoSEQ multiplex PCR; TCRdb's copy keeps in-frame clones and lacks some. This repertoire shows more than 2,000,000 clones, 93% found once; its top ten account for 0.39%. Looked up from germline, CDR1 is SGDLS and CDR2 is YYNGEE. The CDR3 length is 16 residues. V dropped 3 bases and J dropped 5; count of bases not matched to a gene: 5. V and J are TRBV9 and TRBJ2-2; 12 bases map to TRBD1. The receptor's source is a man between 18 and 29 years old in good health. Some clones in this sample may be carry-over from other donors' samples. The sequencing sample was made of naive CD4+ T cells from PBMCs. The subset denotes: CD45RA+ positively selected. The CDR3 nucleotides read TGTGCCAGCAGCGCGGGACAGGGGGCAAGGACCGGGGAGCTGTTTTTT. This encodes CASSAGQGARTGELFF.